The 17 T cell receptor beta chains below come from one sample, sequenced in a study of T cells after yellow fever vaccination. TCRdb reprocessed the 5' RACE reads via MiXCR and lists one record per CDR3 protein. The sample has about 240,000 distinct CDR3 sequences; approximately 3.6% are singletons. The sample consisted of PBMCs, taken 15 days after the yellow fever booster vaccination. These receptors came from a man between 18 and 29 years old who received the YFV17D yellow fever vaccine.

This clonotype was counted many times. Written as DNA, the CDR3 is TGCAGTGCACGGGCCGGCGGGGGAAAGGACAATGAGCAGTTCTTC. Protein sequence: CSARAGGGKDNEQFF. This sequence joins TRBV20-1 and TRBJ2-1; 7 bases agree with TRBD2. Trimming at V came to 6 bases and at J to 5 bases, leaving 13 bases not matched to a gene. Germline values: CDR1 DFQATT, CDR2 SNEGSKA (reference sequence). This CDR3 has 15 residues.

As concerns this clonotype: Being one base from a much bigger clone, this may be a read error. The V and J genes are TRBV6-5 and TRBJ1-3, with 7 positions matching TRBD1. CDR1 and CDR2 from the germline V gene are MNHEY and SVGAGI. The CDR3 has 17 residues. The CDR3 loop is CASSYGTEAFSGITIYF. As DNA, the CDR3 is TGTGCCAGCAGTTACGGGACAGAAGCCTTCTCTGGAATCACCATATATTTT.

In this sample, this clonotype turned up many times. The chain is built from TRBV20-1 and TRBJ2-1; D unclear. Germline CDR1 is DFQATT and CDR2 is SNEGSKA (reference sequence). V was clipped by 6 bases and J by 2 bases, with 14 bases between them. This CDR3 comprises 14 residues. CDR3 in DNA: TGCAGTGCGGCCGGCGCCGCACCCTACAATGAGCAGTTCTTC. Translated: CSAAGAAPYNEQFF.

CDR3: CASSYNAGGYNEQFF. The CDR3 DNA sequence: TGTGCCAGCAGTTACAACGCGGGGGGCTACAATGAGCAGTTCTTC. The chain couples TRBV6-5 to TRBJ2-1; 8 positions match TRBD2. The germline CDR1 and CDR2 sequences are MNHEY and SVGAGI. This CDR3 contains 15 residues. The V gene end was trimmed by 2 bases and the J gene end by 3 bases; junction bases not matched to a gene: 3.

This clonotype was seen repeatedly, ten times or more. The genes are TRBV7-9 and TRBJ2-1; 10 bases agree with TRBD2. Germline V CDR1 and CDR2: SEHNR, FQNEAQ (reference sequence). V was clipped by 5 bases and J by 1 base; unmatched bases: 5. CDR3 length: 16 amino acids. Written as DNA, the CDR3 is TGTGCCAGCAGCGAACCGGGACTAGCGTCCTACAATGAGCAGTTCTTC. As protein: CASSEPGLASYNEQFF.

This clonotype occurred many times. The chain recombines TRBV11-2 with TRBJ2-3; D possibly uses TRBD1 or TRBD2 (5 bases each). The CDR3 runs 15 residues. Germline V lookup: CDR1 SGHAT, CDR2 FQNNGV. V dropped 3 bases and J dropped 1 base, with 11 bases sitting between them. The CDR3: CASSFRGRRTDTQYF. DNA for the CDR3: TGTGCCAGCAGCTTCCGGGGCCGCCGCACAGATACGCAGTATTTT.

In its sample, this clonotype was seen many times. The chain links TRBV12-3 or TRBV12-4 to TRBJ1-2; 8 bases map to TRBD1. CDR3 length: 13 residues. V was clipped by 6 bases and J by 2 bases; unmatched bases: 2. The CDR3 nucleotides read TGTGCCAGCAGGACAGGGGACAACTATGGCTACACCTTC. It specifies CASRTGDNYGYTF.

The table lists this clonotype with many counts. The J gene is TRBJ2-5, the V gene TRBV15; 9 bases fit TRBD1. This CDR3 spans 15 amino acids. With V trimmed by 1 base and J by 2 bases, 2 bases remained unmatched. Germline CDR1 LNHNV, CDR2 YYDKDF (reference sequence). CDR3 region: CATSRGGTGQETQYF. CDR3 bases: TGTGCCACCAGCAGAGGGGGGACAGGGCAAGAGACCCAGTACTTC.

This clonotype was observed many times. CDR3 region: CASNPSGVTQYF. Here the CDR3 DNA reads TGTGCCAGCAACCCTAGCGGGGTAACGCAGTATTTT. The chain joins TRBV6-2 or TRBV6-3 to TRBJ2-3, with 9 bases lining up with TRBD2. The trim removed 7 bases at V and 9 bases at J, leaving 5 bases unmatched. Germline V gene lookup returns CDR1 MNHEY and CDR2 SVGEGT. CDR3 size: 12 residues.

Ten or more counts support this clonotype. V and J are TRBV10-3 and TRBJ2-3; tentative D call: TRBD2 (7 bases). Germline V CDR1 and CDR2: ENHRY, SYGVKD. Trimming removed 6 bases at V and 6 bases at J, with 28 bases between. CDR3 length: 18 residues. This CDR3 reads CAISLGGLRAGRADTQYF. The CDR3 nucleotides are TGTGCCATCAGCCTGGGGGGGCTTCGAGCGGGGAGGGCGGATACGCAGTATTTT.

This clonotype appeared many times. This rearrangement joins TRBV7-6 to TRBJ2-3, with 11 bases fitting TRBD2. CDR1 is SGHVS, CDR2 FNYEAQ, per germline. The CDR3 is 16 residues long. V trimming: 0 bases; J trimming: 4 bases; junction bases outside the gene matches: 3. In DNA, the CDR3 is TGTGCCAGCAGCTTAGCTAGACTAGCGGGGTCAGATACGCAGTATTTT. This translates into CASSLARLAGSDTQYF.

This clonotype was seen many times. The genes are TRBV28 and TRBJ2-1; 16 bases agree with TRBD2. Germline assignment: CDR1 MDHEN and CDR2 SYDVKM. The CDR3 covers 15 residues. The trim removed 8 bases at V and 7 bases at J, leaving 5 bases unmatched. As DNA, the CDR3 is TGTGCCAGCGGAGCGGGACTAGCGGGGGGGAATGAGCAGTTCTTC. This translates into CASGAGLAGGNEQFF.

This clonotype showed up many times. For the CDR3, the DNA is TGTGCCAGCAGCTCACAACTAGCCAAAAACATTCAGTACTTC. Protein product: CASSSQLAKNIQYF. This rearrangement joins TRBV7-2 to TRBJ2-4, with D unresolved. Trimming left V 4 bases short and J 0 bases short, with 7 bases between. The germline V gene encodes CDR1 SGHTA and CDR2 FQGNSA. This CDR3 spans 14 amino acids.

The V gene is TRBV6-1, the J gene TRBJ2-6; tentatively, D is TRBD1 (6 bases). V gave up 7 bases and J gave up 0 bases, with 13 bases separating them. Germline lookup yields CDR1 MNHNS and CDR2 SASEGT. The CDR3 consists of 16 residues. The CDR3 bases are TGTGCCAGCAAGGCAGGGGTCGGCTCTGGGGCCAACGTCCTGACTTTC. Protein product: CASKAGVGSGANVLTF.

Ten or more counts support this clonotype. The chain combines TRBV27 with TRBJ2-5, with TRBD2 identical over 10 bases. J gave up 2 bases and V 5 bases, and 2 bases lay outside the gene matches. Germline lookup yields CDR1 MNHEY and CDR2 SMNVEV (reference sequence). The CDR3 spans 14 residues. The CDR3 DNA reads as TGTGCCAGCAGTGGACTAGCGGCACAAGAGACCCAGTACTTC. It is translated as CASSGLAAQETQYF.

This clonotype has a count of ten or more. This chain joins TRBV5-1 and TRBJ2-1, with TRBD1 identical over 9 bases. Trimming cost V 0 bases and J 4 bases; bases outside gene matches: 2. CDR1 SGHRS and CDR2 YFSETQ come from the germline V gene. The CDR3 is 15 residues long. CDR3 sequence: CASSLAGQGYNEQFF. In DNA, the CDR3 is TGCGCCAGCAGCTTGGCAGGACAGGGGTACAATGAGCAGTTCTTC. The full variable domain, rest sourced from reference TRBV5-1 and TRBJ2-1, is KAGVTQTPRYLIKTRGQQVTLSCSPISGHRSVSWYQQTPGQGLQFLFEYFSETQRNKGNFPGRFSGRQFSNSRSEMNVSTLELGDSALYLCASSLAGQGYNEQFFGPGTRLTVL.

The V call is TRBV9, the J call TRBJ2-5; 8 bases fit TRBD2. CDR1 and CDR2 (germline): SGDLS, YYNGEE. There are 14 residues in the CDR3. J was trimmed by 1 base and V by 4 bases; bases with no gene match: 3. This CDR3 is CASSSGGGQETQYF. The CDR3 nucleotides read TGTGCCAGCAGCTCCGGGGGGGGCCAAGAGACCCAGTACTTC.